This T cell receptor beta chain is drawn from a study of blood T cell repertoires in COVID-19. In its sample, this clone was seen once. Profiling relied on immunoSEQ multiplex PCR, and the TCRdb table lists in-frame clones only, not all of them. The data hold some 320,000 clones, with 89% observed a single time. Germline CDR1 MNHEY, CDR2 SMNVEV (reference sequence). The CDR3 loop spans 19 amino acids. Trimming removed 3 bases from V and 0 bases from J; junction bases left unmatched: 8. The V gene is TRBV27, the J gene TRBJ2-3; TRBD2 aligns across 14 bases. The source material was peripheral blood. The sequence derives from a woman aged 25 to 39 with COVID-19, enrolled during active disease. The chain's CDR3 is CASSFTTSGGVTSTDTQYF. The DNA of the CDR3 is TGTGCCAGCAGTTTTACGACTAGCGGGGGGGTGACAAGCACAGATACGCAGTATTTT.